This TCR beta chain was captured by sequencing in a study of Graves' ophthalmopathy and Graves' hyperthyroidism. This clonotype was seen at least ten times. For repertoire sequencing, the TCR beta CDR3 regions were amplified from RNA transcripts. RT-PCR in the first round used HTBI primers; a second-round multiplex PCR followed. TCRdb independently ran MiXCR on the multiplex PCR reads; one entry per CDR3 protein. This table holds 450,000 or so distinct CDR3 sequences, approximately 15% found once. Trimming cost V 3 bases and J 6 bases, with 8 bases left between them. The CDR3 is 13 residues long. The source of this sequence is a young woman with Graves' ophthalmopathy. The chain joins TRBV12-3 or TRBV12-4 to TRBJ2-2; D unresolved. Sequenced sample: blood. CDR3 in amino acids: CASSFFLPGELFF. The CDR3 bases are TGTGCCAGCAGTTTTTTCCTCCCCGGGGAGCTGTTTTTT.